Sequencing of this T cell receptor (beta chain) was carried out in a study of blood T cell repertoires in COVID-19. Seattle patients were enrolled while actively infected and followed longitudinally. This clone occurred a few times. V was shortened by 4 bases and J by 4 bases, with 8 bases between the two germline ends. The CDR3 sequence is 13 residues long. Per the authors' pipeline: Estimation of nucleated cell counts was performed using reference gene primer amplification. TCRdb's copy holds only in-frame clones and misses some; the assay was immunoSEQ multiplex PCR. V, J and clone size were drawn from that table, and D and trimming were deduced from the DNA. The sample consists of approximately 160,000 clones, around 86% of them appearing once.

The V gene is TRBV12-3 or TRBV12-4, the J gene TRBJ1-5; D unclear. This clonotype was sampled from a man in his sixties with COVID-19, enrolled during active disease. The sample comprised peripheral blood. CDR3 sequence reads: CASSSRLNQPQHF. The CDR3 coding sequence is TGTGCCAGCAGTTCCAGATTGAATCAGCCCCAGCATTTT.